This T cell receptor beta chain is drawn from a study of OX40 agonist ivuxolimab in advanced cancers. The study, taken as a whole, reports: On average, CD8+ T cells had more expanded clones than CD4+.

CDR3 length: 15 residues. V lost 6 bases and J lost 4; bases outside the gene matches: 13. Per germline, CDR1 SQVTM and CDR2 ANQGSEA. With respect to this clone: Its cognate antigen is unknown.

It was autoimmune disease history or systemic immunosuppression that excluded patients. Libraries were prepared by immunoSEQ multiplex PCR; TCRdb keeps only in-frame clonotypes and omits some of them. Here the sample spans tens of thousands of clones, roughly 87% being singletons. This chain uses TRBV29-1 with TRBJ1-2; TRBD1 matches at 8 bases. The receptor's source is an adult with an advanced solid tumor such as melanoma, head and neck, liver or kidney cancer. The sequencing here drew on CD4+ or CD8+ T cells sorted from blood, taken in a trial of the OX40 agonist ivuxolimab. The CDR3 reads CSVPQGASRLYGYTF. The CDR3 bases are TGCAGCGTACCCCAGGGGGCGAGTAGGCTCTATGGCTACACCTTC.